This T cell receptor (beta chain) was sequenced for a study of radiation and T cells in renal cell carcinoma. Some clones are missing from TCRdb's copy, which holds only in-frame ones; the method was immunoSEQ multiplex PCR. Of about 170,000 clones in the sample, about nine tenths were seen once. CDR3 length: 15 amino acids. After removal of 8 bases from V and 1 base from J, the junction contained 9 bases not matched to a gene. CDR1 and CDR2 from the germline V gene are MNHNY and SVGAGI (reference sequence). Time point: blood 4 weeks post-SBRT, at nephrectomy. Treatment here: 15 Gy SBRT to primary tumor, nephrectomy 4 weeks later. Nephrectomy followed 15 Gy stereotactic body radiation by 4 weeks. This renal cell carcinoma was of the clear cell type.

The chain has TRBV6-6 and TRBJ2-5, with 8 bases identical to TRBD1. This TCR was sampled from a woman between 45 and 60 years old with renal cell carcinoma. This specimen consisted of blood, obtained from a patient whose treatment included radiotherapy and nephrectomy. CDR3 sequence: CASRRTGNPQETQYF. CDR3 DNA: TGTGCCAGCCGTCGGACAGGGAATCCCCAAGAGACCCAGTACTTC.